This T cell receptor beta chain came from a study of CDR3 diversity in severe acne. This clonotype has a handful of counts. TCRdb independently ran MiXCR on the PCR reads; one entry per CDR3 protein. The sample holds about 85,000 distinct CDR3 sequences; approximately 52% are singletons and the top ten take 9.5% to 13%. The receptor's source is a male donor in good health, serving as a control. The sequenced sample consisted of blood.

The CDR3 is CASSSKRDRVSEQYF. CDR3 nucleotides: TGTGCCAGCAGCTCGAAACGGGACAGGGTAAGCGAGCAGTACTTC. The chain uses TRBV7-8 and TRBJ2-7, with 9 bases matching TRBD1. CDR3 length equals 15 residues. V dropped 4 bases and J dropped 6; count of bases not matched to a gene: 10. Per the germline V gene, CDR1 is SGHVS and CDR2 is FQNEAQ.